This T cell receptor (beta chain) was sequenced for a study of cytomegalovirus exposure and HLA in healthy donors. Whole-study results and caveats: V- and J-gene trimming of TCR beta was linked (in a later analysis) to a missense DCLRE1C variant. Reported results showed that the classifier diagnosed cytomegalovirus status with high specificity and sensitivity. As immune exposure information, only CMV serostatus was available. Most TCR beta V segments were productive about 87% or about 30% of the time in an earlier analysis.

Note on this clone: Its antigen is unknown.

With 60 Vbeta and 13 Jbeta primers, the PCR was carried out. Assay: immunoSEQ multiplex PCR; the TCRdb copy retains only in-frame clones and omits some. The sample shows approximately 170,000 clones, about 76% of them seen only once. This CDR3 comprises 15 residues. The germline CDR1 and CDR2 sequences are SGHRS and YFSETQ. Trimming took off 5 bases at V and 4 bases at J, with 19 bases between the two ends. The chain uses TRBV5-1 and TRBJ2-7; TRBD1 might be the D (6 bases). Material for sequencing was PBMCs. The clonotype was recovered from a male donor in good health and CMV-seropositive. The CDR3 nucleotides are TGCGCCAGCAGGGCCTTCGGGGTGAGGGGGTACGAGCAGTACTTC. Residues: CASRAFGVRGYEQYF.